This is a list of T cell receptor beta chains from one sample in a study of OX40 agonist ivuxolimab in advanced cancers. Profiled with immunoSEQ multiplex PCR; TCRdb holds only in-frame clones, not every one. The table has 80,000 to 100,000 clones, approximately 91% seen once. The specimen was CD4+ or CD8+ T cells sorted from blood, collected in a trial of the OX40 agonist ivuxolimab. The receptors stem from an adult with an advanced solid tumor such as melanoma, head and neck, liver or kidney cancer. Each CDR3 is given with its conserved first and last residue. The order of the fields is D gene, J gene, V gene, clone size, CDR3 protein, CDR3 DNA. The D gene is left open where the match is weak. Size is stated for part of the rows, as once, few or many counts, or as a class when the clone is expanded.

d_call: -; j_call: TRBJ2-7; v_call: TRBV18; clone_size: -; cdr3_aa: CASSPPDSYEQYF; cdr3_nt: TGTGCCAGCTCACCCCCGGACAGCTACGAGCAGTACTTC
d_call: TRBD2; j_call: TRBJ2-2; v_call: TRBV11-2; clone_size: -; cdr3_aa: CASSLRAGDTGELFF; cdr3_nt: TGTGCCAGCAGCCTCCGAGCGGGAGATACCGGGGAGCTGTTTTTT
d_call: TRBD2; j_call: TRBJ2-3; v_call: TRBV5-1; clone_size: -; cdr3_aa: CASSPGTSGFTDTQYF; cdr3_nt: TGCGCCAGCAGCCCGGGGACTAGCGGATTCACAGATACGCAGTATTTT
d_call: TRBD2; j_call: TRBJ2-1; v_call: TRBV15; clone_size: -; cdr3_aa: CATSRGTSGRYNEQFF; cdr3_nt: TGTGCCACCAGCAGAGGAACTAGCGGGAGGTACAATGAGCAGTTCTTC
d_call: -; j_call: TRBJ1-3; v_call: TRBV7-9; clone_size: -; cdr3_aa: CASTQGVSGNTIYF; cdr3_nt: TGTGCCAGCACCCAAGGAGTTTCAGGAAACACCATATATTTT
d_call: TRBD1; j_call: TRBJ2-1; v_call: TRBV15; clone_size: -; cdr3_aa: CATSHQEGLGQGVRNEQFF; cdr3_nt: TGTGCCACCAGTCATCAAGAGGGGTTGGGACAGGGTGTTCGCAATGAGCAGTTCTTC
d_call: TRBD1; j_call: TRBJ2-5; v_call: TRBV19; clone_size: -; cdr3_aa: CASSILQGAETQYF; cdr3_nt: TGTGCCAGTAGTATCTTACAGGGGGCAGAGACCCAGTACTTC
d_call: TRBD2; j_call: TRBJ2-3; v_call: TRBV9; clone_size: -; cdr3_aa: CASSPRGYWDTQYF; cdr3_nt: TGTGCCAGCAGCCCGCGGGGGTACTGGGATACGCAGTATTTT
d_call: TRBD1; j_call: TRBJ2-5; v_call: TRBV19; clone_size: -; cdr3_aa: CATRDRGREETQYF; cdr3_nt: TGTGCCACCCGAGACAGGGGGCGGGAGGAGACCCAGTACTTC
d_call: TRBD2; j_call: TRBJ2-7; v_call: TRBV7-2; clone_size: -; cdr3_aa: CASRLTSGSSYEQYF; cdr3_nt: TGTGCCAGCAGGTTAACTAGCGGGAGCTCCTACGAGCAGTACTTC
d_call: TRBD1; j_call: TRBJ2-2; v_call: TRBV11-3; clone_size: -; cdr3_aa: CASSSGQGISGELFF; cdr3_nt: TGTGCCAGCAGCTCAGGACAGGGAATTTCCGGGGAGCTGTTTTTT
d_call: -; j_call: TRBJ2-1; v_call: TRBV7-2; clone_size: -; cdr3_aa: CASSDGSGMYNEQFF; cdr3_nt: TGTGCCAGCAGCGACGGTTCAGGAATGTACAATGAGCAGTTCTTC
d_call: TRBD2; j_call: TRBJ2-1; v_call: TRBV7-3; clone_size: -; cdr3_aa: CASSLSRSGGGEQFF; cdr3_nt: TGTGCCAGCAGCTTAAGCAGGTCTGGCGGGGGGGAGCAGTTCTTC
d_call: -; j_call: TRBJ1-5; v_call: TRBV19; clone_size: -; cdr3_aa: CASSIVRDTGNQPQHF; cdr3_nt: TGTGCCAGTAGTATAGTGCGGGACACTGGCAATCAGCCCCAGCATTTT
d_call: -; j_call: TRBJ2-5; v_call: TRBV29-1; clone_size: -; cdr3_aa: CSVVGRGSVEETQYF; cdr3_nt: TGCAGCGTTGTAGGTCGGGGCAGCGTAGAAGAGACCCAGTACTTC
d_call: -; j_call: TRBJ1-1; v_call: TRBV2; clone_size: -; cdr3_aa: CASSEGGSVNTEAFF; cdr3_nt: TGTGCCAGCAGTGAGGGTGGCAGCGTGAACACTGAAGCTTTCTTT
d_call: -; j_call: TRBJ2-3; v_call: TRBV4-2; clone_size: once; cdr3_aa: CASSQEWGSVAYF; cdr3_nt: TGTGCCAGCAGCCAAGAGTGGGGTAGCGTGGCGTATTTT
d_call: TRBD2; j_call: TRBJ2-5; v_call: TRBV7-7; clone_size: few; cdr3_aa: CASSSGRIAGRETQYF; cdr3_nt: TGTGCCAGCAGCTCGGGGAGAATAGCGGGAAGAGAGACCCAGTACTTC
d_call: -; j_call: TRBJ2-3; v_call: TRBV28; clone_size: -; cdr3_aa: CASSSSTLARGDTQYF; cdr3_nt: TGTGCCAGCAGTTCCTCAACACTAGCCCGGGGAGATACGCAGTATTTT
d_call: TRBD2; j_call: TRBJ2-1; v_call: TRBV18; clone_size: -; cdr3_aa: CASSPPTGAGNLNEQFF; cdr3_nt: TGTGCCAGCTCACCACCGACCGGAGCGGGGAACCTCAATGAGCAGTTCTTC
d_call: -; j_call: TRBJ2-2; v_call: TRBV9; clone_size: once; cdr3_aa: CASSVGAGVRELFF; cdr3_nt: TGTGCCAGCAGCGTAGGAGCGGGCGTCCGGGAGCTGTTTTTT
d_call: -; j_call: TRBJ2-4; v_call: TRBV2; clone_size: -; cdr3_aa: CASSEWGSKNIQYF; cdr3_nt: TGTGCCAGCAGTGAATGGGGGTCCAAAAACATTCAGTACTTC
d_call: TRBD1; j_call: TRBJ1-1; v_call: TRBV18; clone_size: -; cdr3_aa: CASSPGTEGAEAFF; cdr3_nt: TGTGCCAGCTCACCAGGGACAGAGGGAGCTGAAGCTTTCTTT
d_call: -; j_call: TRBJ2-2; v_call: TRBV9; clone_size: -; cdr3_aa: CASSVSLGHRADTGELFF; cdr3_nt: TGTGCCAGCAGCGTTAGCTTGGGACACCGGGCGGACACCGGGGAGCTGTTTTTT
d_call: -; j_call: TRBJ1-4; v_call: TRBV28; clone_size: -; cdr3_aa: CASGTGTINEKLFF; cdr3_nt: TGTGCCAGCGGAACTGGGACAATTAATGAAAAACTGTTTTTT
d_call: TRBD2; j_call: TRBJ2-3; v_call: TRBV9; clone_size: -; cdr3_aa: CASSGVGLAGPGAHTHTQYF; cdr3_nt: TGTGCCAGCAGCGGAGTGGGACTAGCGGGACCAGGGGCACACACTCATACGCAGTATTTT
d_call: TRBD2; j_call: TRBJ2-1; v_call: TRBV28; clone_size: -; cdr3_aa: CASTLSPWTSNEQFF; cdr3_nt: TGTGCCAGCACTCTTTCACCTTGGACTAGCAATGAGCAGTTCTTC
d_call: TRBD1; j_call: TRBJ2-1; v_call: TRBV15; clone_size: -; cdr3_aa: CATSRGTGQFF; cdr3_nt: TGTGCCACCAGCAGAGGGACAGGGCAGTTCTTC
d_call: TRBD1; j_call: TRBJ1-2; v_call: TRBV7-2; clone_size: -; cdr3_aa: CASSSDRVFYGYTF; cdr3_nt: TGTGCCAGCAGCTCAGACAGGGTTTTCTATGGCTACACCTTC
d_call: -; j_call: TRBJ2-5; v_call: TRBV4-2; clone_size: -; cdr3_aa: CASSQDREWTVKTQYF; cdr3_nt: TGTGCCAGCAGCCAAGATAGGGAATGGACCGTGAAGACCCAGTACTTC
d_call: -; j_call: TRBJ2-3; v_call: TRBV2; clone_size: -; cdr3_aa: CASTVSYTDTQYF; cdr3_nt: TGTGCCAGCACCGTCAGCTACACAGATACGCAGTATTTT
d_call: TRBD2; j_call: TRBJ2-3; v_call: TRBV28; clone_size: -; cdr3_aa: CASRGSGRAEADTQYF; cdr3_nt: TGTGCCAGCAGGGGTAGCGGGAGGGCCGAGGCAGATACGCAGTATTTT
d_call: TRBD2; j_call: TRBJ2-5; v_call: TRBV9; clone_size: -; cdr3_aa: CASSVTTSGGSQETQYF; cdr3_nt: TGTGCCAGCAGCGTAACCACTAGCGGGGGAAGCCAAGAGACCCAGTACTTC
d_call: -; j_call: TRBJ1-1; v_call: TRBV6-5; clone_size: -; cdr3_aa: CASSYPEATEAFF; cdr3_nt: TGTGCCAGCAGTTACCCCGAGGCCACTGAAGCTTTCTTT
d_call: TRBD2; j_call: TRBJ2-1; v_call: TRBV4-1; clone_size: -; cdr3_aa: CASSQGGSLAGGYDNEQFF; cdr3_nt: TGCGCCAGCAGCCAAGGAGGATCGCTAGCGGGAGGTTACGACAATGAGCAGTTCTTC
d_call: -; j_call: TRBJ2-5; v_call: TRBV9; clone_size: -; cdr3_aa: CASSVTGLETQYF; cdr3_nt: TGTGCCAGCAGCGTTACAGGGCTAGAGACCCAGTACTTC
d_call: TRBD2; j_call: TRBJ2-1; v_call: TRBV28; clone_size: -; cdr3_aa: CASSFGASGRAYNEQFF; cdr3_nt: TGTGCCAGCAGTTTTGGGGCTAGCGGGAGGGCATACAATGAGCAGTTCTTC
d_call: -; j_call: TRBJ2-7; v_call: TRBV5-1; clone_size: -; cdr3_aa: CASRPSGVRNYEQYF; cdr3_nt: TGCGCCAGCAGACCTTCCGGGGTGAGGAACTACGAGCAGTACTTC
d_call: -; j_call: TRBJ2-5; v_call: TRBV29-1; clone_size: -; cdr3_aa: CSVLQGRETQYF; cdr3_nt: TGCAGCGTTTTGCAGGGGCGGGAGACCCAGTACTTC
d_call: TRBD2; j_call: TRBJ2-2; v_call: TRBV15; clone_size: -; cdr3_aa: CATSRERGIDTGELFF; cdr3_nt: TGTGCCACCAGCAGAGAGCGGGGGATCGACACCGGGGAGCTGTTTTTT
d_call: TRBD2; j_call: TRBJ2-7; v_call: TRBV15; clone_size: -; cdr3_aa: CATSRDYSGGSEQYF; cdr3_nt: TGTGCCACCAGCAGAGATTATAGCGGGGGTTCCGAGCAGTACTTC
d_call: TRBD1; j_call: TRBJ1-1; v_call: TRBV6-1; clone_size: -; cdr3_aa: CASSEMRGRGNTEAFF; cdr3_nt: TGTGCCAGCAGTGAAATGAGGGGGCGCGGGAACACTGAAGCTTTCTTT
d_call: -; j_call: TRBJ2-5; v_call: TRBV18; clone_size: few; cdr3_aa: CASSPEGRETQYF; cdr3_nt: TGTGCCAGCTCACCAGAGGGGAGGGAGACCCAGTACTTC
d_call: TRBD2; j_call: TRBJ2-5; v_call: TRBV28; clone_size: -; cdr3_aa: CAAGRALETQYF; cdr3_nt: TGTGCCGCGGGGAGGGCCCTGGAGACCCAGTACTTC
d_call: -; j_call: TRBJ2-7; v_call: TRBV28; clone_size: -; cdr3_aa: CASSFPSTGDYEQYF; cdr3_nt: TGTGCCAGCAGTTTCCCCTCGACAGGAGACTACGAGCAGTACTTC
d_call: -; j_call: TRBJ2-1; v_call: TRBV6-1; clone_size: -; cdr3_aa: CASRAGQLYNEQFF; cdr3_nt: TGTGCCAGCAGAGCGGGACAGCTATACAATGAGCAGTTCTTC
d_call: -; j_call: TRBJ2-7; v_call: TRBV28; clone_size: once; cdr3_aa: CASQASVNEQYF; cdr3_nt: TGTGCCAGCCAGGCTTCCGTCAACGAGCAGTACTTC
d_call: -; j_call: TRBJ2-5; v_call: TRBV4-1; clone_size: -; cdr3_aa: CASSLAVTAVQETQYF; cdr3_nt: TGCGCCAGCAGCCTGGCCGTAACGGCGGTTCAAGAGACCCAGTACTTC
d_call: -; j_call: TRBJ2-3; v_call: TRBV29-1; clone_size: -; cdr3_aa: CSVDISTDTQYF; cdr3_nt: TGCAGCGTTGATATTAGCACAGATACGCAGTATTTT
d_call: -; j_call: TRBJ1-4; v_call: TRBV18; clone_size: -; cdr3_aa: CASSPRRENEKLFF; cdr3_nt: TGTGCCAGCTCACCACGGAGGGAAAATGAAAAACTGTTTTTT
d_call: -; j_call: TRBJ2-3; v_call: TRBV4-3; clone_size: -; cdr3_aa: CASSQDRPAGTQYF; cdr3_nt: TGCGCCAGCAGCCAAGATCGTCCGGCGGGTACGCAGTATTTT
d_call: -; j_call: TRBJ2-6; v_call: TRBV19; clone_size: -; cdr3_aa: CASSTPGRSGANVLTF; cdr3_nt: TGTGCCAGCAGTACCCCAGGACGCTCTGGGGCCAACGTCCTGACTTTC
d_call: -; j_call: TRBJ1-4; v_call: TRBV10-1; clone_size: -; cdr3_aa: CASSESTGVNEKLFF; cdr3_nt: TGCGCCAGCAGTGAGTCGACCGGGGTAAATGAAAAACTGTTTTTT
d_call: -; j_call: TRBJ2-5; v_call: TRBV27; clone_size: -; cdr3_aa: CASSIFGLDQETQYF; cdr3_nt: TGTGCCAGCAGTATATTCGGACTGGACCAAGAGACCCAGTACTTC
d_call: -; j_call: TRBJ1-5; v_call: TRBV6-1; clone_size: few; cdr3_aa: CASKRGDQPQHF; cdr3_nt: TGTGCCAGCAAGAGAGGGGATCAGCCCCAGCATTTT